The 26 T cell receptor beta chains listed next were all sequenced from one sample in a study of cytomegalovirus exposure and HLA in healthy donors (dated by TCRdb to the late 2010s). The receptor library was made with the immunoSEQ multiplex PCR assay. The multiplex PCR relied on a mix of 60 forward primers for TCR Vbeta segments and 13 reverse primers for TCR Jbeta segments. What TCRdb holds here is the immuneACCESS table cut down to in-frame rearrangements. Part of the clones is not present; checked against another copy, under half of the missing clones reflect an unresolved V gene, and the others are unexplained. The sample table lists over 100,000 clones, roughly 82% of them with a count of one. The top ten hold about a tenth of the sample. Sequenced sample: PBMCs. The source of these receptors is a man aged 35-49 years in good health and CMV-seropositive.

There are a few counts of this clone. The chain is built from TRBV5-1 and TRBJ2-5; 9 positions match TRBD2. CDR1 and CDR2 (germline): SGHRS, YFSETQ. This CDR3 comprises 14 residues. After removal of 4 bases from V and 3 bases from J, the junction contained 4 bases not matched to a gene. The CDR3 DNA reads as TGCGCCAGCAGCCTGTTAGCGGGGGAAGAGACCCAGTACTTC. It codes for CASSLLAGEETQYF.

The rearrangement uses TRBV2 and TRBJ1-3; no clear D. The length of the CDR3 is 12 residues. Trimming shortened V by 7 bases and J by 2 bases, and 6 bases separated the two germline ends. Germline CDR1 reads SNHLY; CDR2 reads FYNNEI. The CDR3 is CASKRAGNTIYF. CDR3 bases: TGTGCCAGCAAACGAGCTGGAAACACCATATATTTT.

The chain joins TRBV15 to TRBJ1-2; D is unresolved. Trimming stripped 5 bases from V and 4 bases from J, with 20 bases between. The germline CDR1 and CDR2 sequences are LNHNV and YYDKDF (reference sequence). The CDR3 is 16 residues long. CDR3 in amino acids: CATSALSGPPGYGYTF. DNA of the CDR3: TGTGCCACCAGCGCCCTCTCCGGCCCTCCGGGCTATGGCTACACCTTC.

The V call is TRBV27, the J call TRBJ1-5, with D unclear. This CDR3 comprises 13 residues. Germline V lookup: CDR1 MNHEY, CDR2 SMNVEV (reference sequence). Trimming stripped 2 bases from V and 1 base from J, with 3 bases between. The CDR3 bases are TGTGCCAGCAGTTTAATAAGCAATCAGCCCCAGCATTTT. This encodes CASSLISNQPQHF.

The CDR3 protein is CASSLVQVRNQPQHF. Here the CDR3 DNA reads TGTGCCAGCAGCTTGGTGCAGGTTAGGAATCAGCCCCAGCATTTT. This rearrangement joins TRBV5-5 to TRBJ1-5; D ambiguous. The V gene's germline CDR1 is SGHKS and CDR2 YYEKEE (reference sequence). Trimming left V 0 bases short and J 4 bases short, with 11 bases between. The CDR3 has 15 residues. The whole variable domain, filled in from reference TRBV5-5 and TRBJ1-5, reads DAGVTQSPTHLIKTRGQQVTLRCSPISGHKSVSWYQQVLGQGPQFIFQYYEKEERGRGNFPDRFSARQFPNYSSELNVNALLLGDSALYLCASSLVQVRNQPQHFGDGTRLSIL.

This clone appeared a single time. The V gene is TRBV7-3, the J gene TRBJ2-3; 10 bases agree with TRBD1. Germline V gives CDR1 SGHTA, CDR2 FQGTGA. V was pared by 5 bases and J by 4 bases, with 9 bases of the junction left unmatched. The CDR3 sequence is 16 residues long. CDR3 amino acids: CASSPRGQGGADTQYF. As DNA, the CDR3 is TGTGCCAGCAGCCCTCGTGGACAGGGGGGGGCAGATACGCAGTATTTT.

This chain links TRBV5-1 with TRBJ2-3, with 7 positions matching TRBD1. CDR1 is SGHRS, CDR2 YFSETQ, per germline. Losses at the gene ends were 0 bases for V and 4 bases for J; bases not matched to a gene: 2. The CDR3 extends over 14 amino acids. The CDR3 loop is CASSLDQGADTQYF. The DNA for the CDR3 is TGCGCCAGCAGCTTGGATCAGGGGGCAGATACGCAGTATTTT.

The chain joins TRBV12-5 to TRBJ1-1; D gene uncertain. V was clipped by 6 bases and J by 0 bases, with 17 bases between them. Germline CDR1 LGHNT, CDR2 FRNRAP. This CDR3 spans 16 amino acids. This chain's CDR3 is CASGPAGSTLNTEAFF. The CDR3 region has the DNA TGTGCTAGTGGACCCGCCGGGTCAACACTGAACACTGAAGCTTTCTTT.

The chain carries TRBV4-1 and TRBJ2-3; 11 bases are a match to TRBD2. V was clipped by 2 bases and J by 3 bases; unmatched bases: 7. Germline V gives CDR1 MGHRA, CDR2 YSYEKL. There are 17 residues in the CDR3. This CDR3 is CASSQFASGGSTDTQYF. CDR3 bases: TGCGCCAGCAGCCAATTCGCTAGCGGGGGGAGTACAGATACGCAGTATTTT.

The J gene is TRBJ1-1, the V gene TRBV19, with D uncertain. The CDR3 length is 14 residues. Germline-derived CDR1 and CDR2 are LNHDA and SQIVND (reference sequence). The ends were cut back, 3 bases at V and 5 bases at J, with 13 bases in the middle. CDR3 loop: CASSIREGSTEAFF. The CDR3 bases are TGTGCCAGTAGTATCCGGGAAGGGAGTACTGAAGCTTTCTTT.

The genes are TRBV30 and TRBJ2-3; 8 nucleotides agree with TRBD2. CDR3 length equals 15 residues. Germline V lookup: CDR1 GTSNPN, CDR2 SVGIG (reference sequence). Trimming at V came to 0 bases and at J to 5 bases, leaving 7 bases not matched to a gene. This CDR3 reads CAWSVGGLGRDTQYF. Written as DNA, the CDR3 is TGTGCCTGGAGTGTAGGGGGACTAGGAAGAGATACGCAGTATTTT.

The chain recombines TRBV27 with TRBJ2-3, with unresolved D. CDR1 is MNHEY, CDR2 SMNVEV, per germline (reference sequence). V lost 5 bases, J lost 2 bases, and 17 bases lay in between. The CDR3 has 16 amino acids. This CDR3 is CASSPLTRGDTDTQYF. CDR3 DNA sequence: TGTGCCAGCAGTCCCCTGACCCGAGGAGACACAGATACGCAGTATTTT.

This clone has just one count. The V gene is TRBV28, the J gene TRBJ1-4; TRBD1 aligns across 11 bases. The CDR3 extends over 13 amino acids. Germline assignment: CDR1 MDHEN and CDR2 SYDVKM. The V gene end was trimmed by 9 bases and the J gene end by 6 bases; junction bases not matched to a gene: 3. CDR3 amino acids: CASWDRGDEKLFF. The CDR3 bases are TGTGCCAGTTGGGACAGGGGGGATGAAAAACTGTTTTTT. The whole variable domain, remainder taken from reference TRBV28 and TRBJ1-4, is DVKVTQSSRYLVKRTGEKVFLECVQDMDHENMFWYRQDPGLGLRLIYFSYDVKMKEKGDIPEGYSVSREKKERFSLILESASTNQTSMYLCASWDRGDEKLFFGSGTQLSVL.

This clone has just a few counts. The chain has TRBV6-6 and TRBJ2-2; perhaps TRBD1 as D (5 bases). This CDR3 is 16 amino acids long. Looked up from germline, CDR1 is MNHNY and CDR2 is SVGAGI (reference sequence). Between the trimmed V and J ends, which lost 0 bases and 0 bases, there was a span of 8 bases. The CDR3 loop is CASSYSGASNTGELFF. The DNA for the CDR3 is TGTGCCAGCAGTTACTCTGGGGCATCGAACACCGGGGAGCTGTTTTTT.

CDR3 region: CASSPRTISYEQYF. The CDR3 DNA reads TGTGCCAGCTCACCGCGTACGATTTCCTACGAGCAGTACTTC. The rearrangement uses TRBV18 and TRBJ2-7; D is uncertain. Germline lookup yields CDR1 KGHSH and CDR2 LQKENI. CDR3 length: 14 residues. V was cut by 3 bases and J by 1 base, with 10 bases left in between.

The chain joins TRBV7-9 to TRBJ2-5; D might be TRBD2 (6 bases). The DNA end favors TRBJ2-7, so the J call may be wrong. Germline loops: CDR1 SEHNR, CDR2 FQNEAQ (reference sequence). The CDR3 extends over 12 amino acids. The CDR3 DNA is TGTGCCAGCAGAAGGGGACTCTACGAGCAGTACTTC. Translated, it gives CASRRGLYEQYF.

This clone was detected only a few times. J is TRBJ2-2 and V is TRBV4-1; D perhaps matches TRBD2 (9 bases). CDR1 MGHRA and CDR2 YSYEKL come from the germline V gene. The CDR3 has 19 amino acids. The germline V and J ends were trimmed by 3 bases and 5 bases, with 25 bases remaining between them. CDR3 in DNA: TGCGCCAGCAGCCACACACAGGGGGGGACTAGCTTTTATACCGGGGAGCTGTTTTTT. It is translated as CASSHTQGGTSFYTGELFF.

CDR3 residues: CASSHPPSNTGELFF. The DNA of the CDR3 is TGCGCCAGCAGCCATCCCCCGTCGAACACCGGGGAGCTGTTTTTT. The genes are TRBV4-1 and TRBJ2-2; D ambiguous. CDR1 is MGHRA and CDR2 is YSYEKL in the germline V gene. The CDR3 loop spans 15 amino acids. Trimming shortened V by 3 bases and J by 0 bases, and 8 bases separated the two germline ends.

The chain recombines TRBV25-1 with TRBJ2-4; D not certain. Germline V gene data show CDR1 as MGHDK and CDR2 as SYGVNS. This CDR3 is 15 amino acids long. Trimming took off 1 base at V and 3 bases at J, with 10 bases between the two ends. The CDR3 loop reads CASSESNPGKNIQYF. CDR3 nucleotides: TGTGCCAGCAGTGAATCGAACCCAGGCAAAAACATTCAGTACTTC.

The gene calls are TRBV28 and TRBJ2-7, with D possibly TRBD2 on 5 matching bases. CDR1 and CDR2 from the germline V gene are MDHEN and SYDVKM. V lost 5 bases, J lost 5 bases, and 10 bases lay in between. CDR3 length equals 12 residues. CDR3 DNA: TGTGCCAGCAGTCGCCTCGGGGACGAGCAGTACTTC. Protein: CASSRLGDEQYF.

The V and J genes are TRBV28 and TRBJ2-7; perhaps TRBD1 as D (6 bases). V lost 7 bases and J 3 bases, leaving 13 bases between the germline ends. The CDR3 runs 13 residues. CDR1 and CDR2 from the germline V gene are MDHEN and SYDVKM. The CDR3 reads CASTSQGLYEQYF. The CDR3 DNA sequence: TGTGCCAGCACCTCTCAGGGGCTCTACGAGCAGTACTTC.

The chain links TRBV7-2 to TRBJ2-3, with TRBD2 identical over 11 bases. The germline CDR1 and CDR2 sequences are SGHTA and FQGNSA. The CDR3 is made up of 15 amino acids. The V and J ends lost 6 bases and 1 base, in that order; junction bases with no gene match: 3. The CDR3 sequence: CASSLAGGRTDTQYF. Written as DNA, the CDR3 is TGTGCCAGCAGTCTAGCGGGGGGTCGCACAGATACGCAGTATTTT.

Remarks on this clone: Other DNA sequences in the same sample also yield this CDR3. CDR3 residues: CASSLQSHRGNEQFF. The CDR3 region has the DNA TGTGCCAGCAGCCTACAGTCGCACAGGGGCAATGAGCAGTTCTTC. The chain combines TRBV14 with TRBJ2-1, with 7 bases aligning to TRBD1. CDR1 and CDR2 from the germline V gene are SGHDN and FVKESK. V lost 4 bases and J lost 6; bases outside the gene matches: 9. The CDR3 totals 15 residues.

V and J are TRBV6-5 and TRBJ2-7; D gene uncertain. V was pared by 4 bases and J by 6 bases, with 7 bases between. The CDR3 is made up of 11 amino acids. CDR1 and CDR2 (germline): MNHEY, SVGAGI. The CDR3 coding sequence is TGTGCCAGCAGTTCCCCAATCGAGCAGTACTTC. It yields the protein CASSSPIEQYF.

This clone was picked up a small number of times. This CDR3 is CASSPGGAITGELFF. The CDR3, as DNA: TGTGCCAGCAGCCCCGGGGGGGCGATTACCGGGGAGCTGTTTTTT. This chain uses TRBV6-4 with TRBJ2-2, with TRBD2 matching over 8 bases. This CDR3 spans 15 amino acids. V lost 6 bases and J lost 5; bases outside the gene matches: 8. Germline loops: CDR1 MRHNA, CDR2 SNTAGT.

This clone has just one count. This chain links TRBV7-2 with TRBJ2-3; 13 nucleotides agree with TRBD2. Germline-derived CDR1 and CDR2 are SGHTA and FQGNSA. This CDR3 contains 15 residues. The trim removed 5 bases at V and 8 bases at J, leaving 7 bases unmatched. CDR3 in amino acids: CASSGLAGDTLTQYF. CDR3 DNA sequence: TGTGCCAGCAGCGGACTAGCGGGGGACACCCTTACGCAGTATTTT.